This entry is about one TCR beta chain. Assay: immunoSEQ multiplex PCR; the TCRdb copy retains only in-frame clones and omits some. The repertoire consists of about 99,000 clones, with approximately 87% occurring once and the leading ten covering more than 14%. Trimming took off 6 bases at V and 0 bases at J, with 15 bases between the two ends. Per the germline V gene, CDR1 is LNHDA and CDR2 is SQIVND (reference sequence). This CDR3 comprises 16 residues. This specimen comes from a study of blood T cell repertoires in COVID-19. Looking at the study overall: The origin of the acute and convalescent COVID-19 samples was the United States, Italy and Spain. T cells, B-cell-depleted T cells, or PBMCs provided the cDNA or gDNA that served as material.

V gene TRBV19 combines with J gene TRBJ1-5; TRBD1 is a possible D gene (6 bases). This receptor was taken from a man in his forties or fifties with acute or convalescent COVID-19. Sequencing input: peripheral blood. CDR3 amino acids: CASSRGRGYSNQPQHF. Written as DNA, the CDR3 is TGTGCCAGTAGCCGGGGCAGGGGATATAGCAATCAGCCCCAGCATTTT. Based on the CDR3 plus reference TRBV19 and TRBJ1-5, the full variable domain is DGGITQSPKYLFRKEGQNVTLSCEQNLNHDAMYWYRQDPGQGLRLIYYSQIVNDFQKGDIAEGYSVSREKKESFPLTVTSAQKNPTAFYLCASSRGRGYSNQPQHFGDGTRLSIL.